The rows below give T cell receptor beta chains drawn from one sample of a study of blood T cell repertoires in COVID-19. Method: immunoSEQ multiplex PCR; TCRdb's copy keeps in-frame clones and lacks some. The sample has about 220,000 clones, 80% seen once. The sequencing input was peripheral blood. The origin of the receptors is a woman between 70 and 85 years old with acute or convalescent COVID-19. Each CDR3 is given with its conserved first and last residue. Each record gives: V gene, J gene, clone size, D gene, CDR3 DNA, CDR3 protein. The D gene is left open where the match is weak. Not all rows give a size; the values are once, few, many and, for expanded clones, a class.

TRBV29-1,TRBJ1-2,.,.,TGCAGCGTTGAAGACGTACGGGGTGGCTACACCTTC,CSVEDVRGGYTF
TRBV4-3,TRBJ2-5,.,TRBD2,TGCGCCAGCAGCCAAGAGTTTGGAGCGGGGGGGTCATTCCAAGAGACCCAGTACTTC,CASSQEFGAGGSFQETQYF
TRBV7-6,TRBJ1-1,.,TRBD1,TGTGCCAGCAGCTTAAGAGGCTTCTTGTCAGGGGGGACCACTGAAGCTTTCTTT,CASSLRGFLSGGTTEAFF
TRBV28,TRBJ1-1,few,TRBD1,TGTGCCAGCGGTTCTGGACAGGGCTGGACTGAAGCTTTCTTT,CASGSGQGWTEAFF
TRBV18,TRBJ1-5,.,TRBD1,TGTGCCAGCTCACCGGCCGGACAGGTTCATCAGCCCCAGCATTTT,CASSPAGQVHQPQHF
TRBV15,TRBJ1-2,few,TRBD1,TGTGCCACCAGCAGAAGGACAGGAGTTATTAACTATGGCTACACCTTC,CATSRRTGVINYGYTF
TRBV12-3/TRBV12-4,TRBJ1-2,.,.,TGTGCCAGCAGTTTATCTAGTGGCTACACCTTC,CASSLSSGYTF
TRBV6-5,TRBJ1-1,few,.,TGTGCCAGCAGGGCCACAGGGAACACTGAAGCTTTCTTT,CASRATGNTEAFF
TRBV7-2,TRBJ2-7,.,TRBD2,TGTGCCAGCAGCTTAGGCGGGGCTAGCGGGGGAAACGAGCAGTACTTC,CASSLGGASGGNEQYF
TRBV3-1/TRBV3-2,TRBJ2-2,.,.,TGTGCCAGCAGCCTAAAACTAGAGGCCGGGGAGCTGTTTTTT,CASSLKLEAGELFF
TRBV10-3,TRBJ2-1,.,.,TGTGCCATCAGTGAAATGATCGGTGAGCAGTTCTTC,CAISEMIGEQFF
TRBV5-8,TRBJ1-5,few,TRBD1,TGTGCCAGCAGCCCGACAGGGGTGAGCAATCAGCCCCAGCATTTT,CASSPTGVSNQPQHF
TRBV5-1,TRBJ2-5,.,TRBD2,TGCGCCAGCAGCTTGGGCGGGGGGACCGAAGAGACCCAGTACTTC,CASSLGGGTEETQYF
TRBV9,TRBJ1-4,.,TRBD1,TGTGCCAGCAGCCCTCGACAGGGGGATTATGAAAAACTGTTTTTT,CASSPRQGDYEKLFF
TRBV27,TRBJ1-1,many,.,TGTGCCAGCAGTTTAAATCAGTACACTGAAGCTTTCTTT,CASSLNQYTEAFF
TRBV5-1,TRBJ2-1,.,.,TGCGCCAGCAGCCCACTTCCGGGATCACATAGTATCGATGAGCAGTTCTTC,CASSPLPGSHSIDEQFF
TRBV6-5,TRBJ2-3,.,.,TGTGCCAGCTGGCCCGGGATTTCTAGCACAGATACGCAGTATTTT,CASWPGISSTDTQYF
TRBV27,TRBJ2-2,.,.,TGTGCCAGCAGTTTATTCCCACAGGAGAACACCGGGGAGCTGTTTTTT,CASSLFPQENTGELFF
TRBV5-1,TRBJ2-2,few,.,TGCGCCAGCAGCTTGGCTGGGCAGGCCGGGGAGCTGTTTTTT,CASSLAGQAGELFF
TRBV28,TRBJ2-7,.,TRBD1,TGTGCCAGCAGTACAAAAGGGGACAGCTCCTACGAGCAGTACTTC,CASSTKGDSSYEQYF
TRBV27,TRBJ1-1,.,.,TGTGCCAGCAGTTGGTCCTCCCTATCGAACACTGAAGCTTTCTTT,CASSWSSLSNTEAFF
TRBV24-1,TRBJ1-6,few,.,TGTGCCACCAGCCACCGGTCACCCCTCCACTTT,CATSHRSPLHF
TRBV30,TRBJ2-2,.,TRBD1,TGTGCCTGGGCGCGGGACAGGGCGGACACCGGGGAGCTGTTTTTT,CAWARDRADTGELFF
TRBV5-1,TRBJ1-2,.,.,TGCGCCAGCAGCTTAGAGACAGTTAACTATGGCTACACCTTC,CASSLETVNYGYTF
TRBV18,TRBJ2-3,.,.,TGTGCCAGCTCACGCCGGACAGCCGACACAGATACGCAGTATTTT,CASSRRTADTDTQYF
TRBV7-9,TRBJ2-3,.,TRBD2,TGTGCCAGCAGCCTAAGGACTAGCGGGACTGGGGGAGATACGCAGTATTTT,CASSLRTSGTGGDTQYF
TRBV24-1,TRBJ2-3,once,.,TGTGCCACCAGTGTAAGAACTAGCACAGATACGCAGTATTTT,CATSVRTSTDTQYF
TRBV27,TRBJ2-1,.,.,TGTGCCAGCAGTCCGCCTTTGAGCTACTCCTACAATGAGCAGTTCTTC,CASSPPLSYSYNEQFF
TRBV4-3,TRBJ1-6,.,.,TGCGCCAGCAGCCCCGCGATAGGAGGCTATAATTCACCCCTCCACTTT,CASSPAIGGYNSPLHF
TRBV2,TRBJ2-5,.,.,TGTGCCAGCAGGACAGATCAAGAGACCCAGTACTTC,CASRTDQETQYF
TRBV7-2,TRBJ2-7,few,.,TGTGCCAGCAGCTTAGGAGACGAGCAGTACTTC,CASSLGDEQYF
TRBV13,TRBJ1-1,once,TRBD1,TGTGCCAGCAAGGGGGCCTCGGGATCCACTGAAGCTTTCTTT,CASKGASGSTEAFF
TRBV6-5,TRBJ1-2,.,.,TGTGCCAGCGCTAAACAGGACAACTATGGCTACACCTTC,CASAKQDNYGYTF
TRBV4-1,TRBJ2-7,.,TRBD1,TGCGCCAGCAGCCAAGATCGACAGGGCGGCGGAGAGCAGTACTTC,CASSQDRQGGGEQYF
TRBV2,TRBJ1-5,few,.,TGTGCCAGTGGACAGCTGTATAGCAATCAGCCCCAGCATTTT,CASGQLYSNQPQHF
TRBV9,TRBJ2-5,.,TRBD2,TGTGCCAGCAGCGTATCAGGGATGGTAGCGGGGGGGAACCAAGAGACCCAGTACTTC,CASSVSGMVAGGNQETQYF
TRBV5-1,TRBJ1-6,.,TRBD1,TGCGCCAGCAGCTTAGGGCAGGGGGCTTCACCCCTCCACTTT,CASSLGQGASPLHF
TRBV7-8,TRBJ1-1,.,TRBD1,TGTGCCAGCAGACCCTGGGACAGGGGAAAGAACACTGAAGCTTTCTTT,CASRPWDRGKNTEAFF
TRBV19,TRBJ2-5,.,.,TGTGCCAGTAGTCCTAAGGGACTTCCACTACCAAACAGAGAGACCCAGTACTTC,CASSPKGLPLPNRETQYF
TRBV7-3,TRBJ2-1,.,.,TGTGCCAGCAGCTTGTTTGGACGGAATAACGGGGATGAGCAGTTCTTC,CASSLFGRNNGDEQFF
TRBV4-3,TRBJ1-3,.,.,TGCGCCAGCAGCCAGCGAGCGGTAGGAGAGGTCGGAAACACCATATATTTT,CASSQRAVGEVGNTIYF
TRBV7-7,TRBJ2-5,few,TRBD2,TGTGCCAGCAGCTTAGAAGCGGGGGGCTGGGAGACCCAGTACTTC,CASSLEAGGWETQYF
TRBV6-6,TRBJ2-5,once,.,TGTGCCAGCAGTTTATACCTAACTGGTCCCCAAGAGACCCAGTACTTC,CASSLYLTGPQETQYF
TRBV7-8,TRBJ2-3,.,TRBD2,TGTGCCAGCAGCTCTCAGACTAGCGGGGGGTTCACAGATACGCAGTATTTT,CASSSQTSGGFTDTQYF
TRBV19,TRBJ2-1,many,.,TGTGCCAGTAGTATAGGGTCCGGGGATGAGCAGTTCTTC,CASSIGSGDEQFF
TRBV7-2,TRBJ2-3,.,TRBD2,TGTGCCAGCAGCTTTATGTCGGGGGGGCGAACAGATACGCAGTATTTT,CASSFMSGGRTDTQYF
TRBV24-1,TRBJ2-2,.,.,TGTGCCACCAGTGCCGTGGACTATTCGAACACCGGGGAGCTGTTTTTT,CATSAVDYSNTGELFF
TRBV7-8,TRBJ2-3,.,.,TGTGCCAGCAGCCCCCGGACGGGAAACACAGATACGCAGTATTTT,CASSPRTGNTDTQYF
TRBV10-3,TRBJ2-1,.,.,TGTGCCATCCGACCCGGGTCGAATGAGCAGTTCTTC,CAIRPGSNEQFF
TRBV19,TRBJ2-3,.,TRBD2,TGTGCCAGTAGTCCCCTCCCACTAGCGGGGGTTAAAGATACGCAGTATTTT,CASSPLPLAGVKDTQYF
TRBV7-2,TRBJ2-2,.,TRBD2,TGTGCCAGCAGCACCCGGGACTATTCGAACACCGGGGAGCTGTTTTTT,CASSTRDYSNTGELFF
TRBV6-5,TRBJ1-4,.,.,TGTGCCAGCAGCAACACAGGGAGTAATGAAAAACTGTTTTTT,CASSNTGSNEKLFF